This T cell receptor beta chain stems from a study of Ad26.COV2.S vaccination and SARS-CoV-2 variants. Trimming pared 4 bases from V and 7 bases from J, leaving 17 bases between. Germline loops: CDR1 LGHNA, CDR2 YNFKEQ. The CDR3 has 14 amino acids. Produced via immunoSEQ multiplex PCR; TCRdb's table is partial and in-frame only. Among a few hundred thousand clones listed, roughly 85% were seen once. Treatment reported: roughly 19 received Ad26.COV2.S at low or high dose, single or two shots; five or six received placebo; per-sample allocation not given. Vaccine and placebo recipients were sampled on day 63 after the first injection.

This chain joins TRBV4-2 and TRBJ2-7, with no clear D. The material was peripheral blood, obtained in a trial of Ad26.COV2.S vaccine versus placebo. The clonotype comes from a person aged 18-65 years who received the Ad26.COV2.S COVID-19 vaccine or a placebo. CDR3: CASSPSKLDREQYF. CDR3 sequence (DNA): TGTGCCAGCAGCCCGAGTAAGCTGGATAGGGAGCAGTACTTC.